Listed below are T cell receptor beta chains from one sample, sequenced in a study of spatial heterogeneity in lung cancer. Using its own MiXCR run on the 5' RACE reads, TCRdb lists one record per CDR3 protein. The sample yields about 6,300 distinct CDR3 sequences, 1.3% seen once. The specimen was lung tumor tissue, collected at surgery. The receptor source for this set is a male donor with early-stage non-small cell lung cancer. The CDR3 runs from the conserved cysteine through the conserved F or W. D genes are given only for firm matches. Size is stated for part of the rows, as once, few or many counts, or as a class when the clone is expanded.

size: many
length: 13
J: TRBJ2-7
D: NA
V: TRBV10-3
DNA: TGTGCCATCAGTGAGACCGAGAGCTACGAGCAGTACTTC
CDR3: CAISETESYEQYF

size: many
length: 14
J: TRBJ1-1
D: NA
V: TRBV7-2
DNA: TGTGCCAGCAGCTTAGCATGGGGGAAAGCTGAAGCTTTCTTT
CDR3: CASSLAWGKAEAFF

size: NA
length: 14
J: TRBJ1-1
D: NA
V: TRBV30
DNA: TGTGCCTGGAGTGCGGACACGGGTAGGACTGAAGCTTTCTTT
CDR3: CAWSADTGRTEAFF

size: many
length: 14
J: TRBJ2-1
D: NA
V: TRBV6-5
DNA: TGTGCCAGCAACAAGAAAAGCTCCTACAATGAGCAGTTCTTC
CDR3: CASNKKSSYNEQFF

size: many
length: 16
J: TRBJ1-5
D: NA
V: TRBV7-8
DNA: TGTGCCAGCAGCTTAGGTGGGGCAGTGAGCAATCAGCCCCAGCATTTT
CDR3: CASSLGGAVSNQPQHF

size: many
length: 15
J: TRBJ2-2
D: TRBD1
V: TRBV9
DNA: TGTGCCAGCAGCATTACAGGGGGGAACACCGGGGAGCTGTTTTTT
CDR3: CASSITGGNTGELFF

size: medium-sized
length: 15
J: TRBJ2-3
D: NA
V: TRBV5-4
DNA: TGTGCCAGCAGTCCAGGGTGGGGGCGGACAGATACGCAGTATTTT
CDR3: CASSPGWGRTDTQYF

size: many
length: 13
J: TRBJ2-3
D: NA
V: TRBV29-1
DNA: TGCAGCTTTAACCCTACTGGCACAGATACGCAGTATTTT
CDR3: CSFNPTGTDTQYF

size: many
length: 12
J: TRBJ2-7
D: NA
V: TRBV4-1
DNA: TGCGCCAGCAGCCAAGACCAGTACGAGCAGTACTTC
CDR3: CASSQDQYEQYF

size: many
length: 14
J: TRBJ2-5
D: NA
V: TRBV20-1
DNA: TGCAGTGCTAGAGATCGTGCGTTCCAAGAGACCCAGTACTTC
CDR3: CSARDRAFQETQYF

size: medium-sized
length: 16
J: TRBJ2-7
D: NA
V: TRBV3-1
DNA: TGTGCCAGCAGCCAAGCGGGGGTCCTAGCCGGCGACGAGCAGTACTTC
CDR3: CASSQAGVLAGDEQYF

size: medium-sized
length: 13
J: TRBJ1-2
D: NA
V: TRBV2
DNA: TGTGCCAGCAGTGAATTAAGGGAACAAGGCTACACCTTC
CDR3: CASSELREQGYTF

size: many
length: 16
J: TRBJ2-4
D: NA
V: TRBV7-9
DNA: TGTGCCAGCAGCCCCGGGTCTTATGAAAGGAAAAACATTCAGTACTTC
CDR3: CASSPGSYERKNIQYF

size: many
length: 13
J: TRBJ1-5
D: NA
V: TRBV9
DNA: TGTGCCAGCAGCGTAGGGACGAATCAGCCCCAGCATTTT
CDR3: CASSVGTNQPQHF

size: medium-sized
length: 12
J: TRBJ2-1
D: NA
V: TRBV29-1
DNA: TGCAGCGTTGAATACAGGTTTGGTGAGCAGTTCTTC
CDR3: CSVEYRFGEQFF

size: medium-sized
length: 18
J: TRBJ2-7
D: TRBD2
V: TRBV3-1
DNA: TGTGCCAGCAGCCAAGATAGTAGCGGGGGGGCCAGCTCCTACGAGCAGTACTTC
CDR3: CASSQDSSGGASSYEQYF

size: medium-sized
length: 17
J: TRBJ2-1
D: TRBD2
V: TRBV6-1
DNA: TGTGCCAGCATCTCCAGGACAGGGACTAGCGGACCCAATGAGCAGTTCTTC
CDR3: CASISRTGTSGPNEQFF

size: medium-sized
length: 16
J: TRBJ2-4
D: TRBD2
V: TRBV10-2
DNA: TGCGCCAGCAGTGAGACTAGCGAACTAGCCAAAAACATTCAGTACTTC
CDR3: CASSETSELAKNIQYF

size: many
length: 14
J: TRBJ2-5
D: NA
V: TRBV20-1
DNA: TGCAGTGCTAGATTGCCGGGAAGGAGAGAGACCCAGTACTTC
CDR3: CSARLPGRRETQYF

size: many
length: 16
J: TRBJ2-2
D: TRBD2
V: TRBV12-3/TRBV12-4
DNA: TGTGCCAGCAGTCACTATCCCGGGGGGGGGACCGGGGAGCTGTTTTTT
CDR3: CASSHYPGGGTGELFF

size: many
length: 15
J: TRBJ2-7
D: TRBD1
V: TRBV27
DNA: TGTGCCAGCAGACCTCTACAGGGGGCGCTGAACGAGCAGTACTTC
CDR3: CASRPLQGALNEQYF

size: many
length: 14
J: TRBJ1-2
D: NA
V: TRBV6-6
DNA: TGTGCCAGCAGTTCCCCGGACAGCCTGTATGGCTACACCTTC
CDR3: CASSSPDSLYGYTF

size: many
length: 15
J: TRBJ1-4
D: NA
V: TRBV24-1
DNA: TGTGCCACCAGTGCCGGACGGTGGACTAATGAAAAACTGTTTTTT
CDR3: CATSAGRWTNEKLFF

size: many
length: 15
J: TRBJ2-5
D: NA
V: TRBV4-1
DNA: TGCGCCAGCAGCCATGGTCGACATTCACAAGAGACCCAGTACTTC
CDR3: CASSHGRHSQETQYF

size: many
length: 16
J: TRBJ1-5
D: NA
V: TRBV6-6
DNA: TGTGCCAGCAGGACTAAGGGGGGGGCGAGCAATCAGCCCCAGCATTTT
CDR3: CASRTKGGASNQPQHF

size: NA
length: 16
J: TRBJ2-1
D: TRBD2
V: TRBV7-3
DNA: TGTGCCAGCAGCCCACTAGCGGGAGCTTCCTACAATGAGCAGTTCTTC
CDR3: CASSPLAGASYNEQFF

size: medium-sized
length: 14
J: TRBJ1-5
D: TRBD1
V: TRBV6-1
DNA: TGTGCCAGCAGGGACAGGGGCCCCTCGGGAGGCCAGCATTTT
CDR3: CASRDRGPSGGQHF

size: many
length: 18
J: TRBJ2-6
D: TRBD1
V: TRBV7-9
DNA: TGTGCCAGCAGCTTTCGGACAGGGCCCTTGTCTGGGGCCAACGTCCTGACTTTC
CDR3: CASSFRTGPLSGANVLTF

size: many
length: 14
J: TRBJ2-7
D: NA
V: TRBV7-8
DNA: TGTGCCAGCAGCTTCGGCGGAAGCTCCTACGAGCAGTACTTC
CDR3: CASSFGGSSYEQYF